The 18 T cell receptor beta chains presented below share a single source sample, sequenced in a study of graft-versus-host responses after intestinal transplantation. Assay: immunoSEQ multiplex PCR; the TCRdb copy retains only in-frame clones and omits some. The table lists roughly 60,000 clones, about 87% of them singletons. The sample here was PBMCs, taken 26 days after transplant. These receptors were taken from a human patient who received an intestinal transplant, so some T cells may come from the graft donor.

V usage is TRBV2 and J usage is TRBJ1-5, with TRBD1 as a possible D gene (5 bases). With 6 bases removed from V and 6 bases from J, the gap between germline ends came to 15 bases. The CDR3 has 14 amino acids. The germline CDR1 and CDR2 sequences are SNHLY and FYNNEI. In nucleotides, the CDR3 is TGTGCCAGCAGAAAAGGCAGGGCGACTCAGCCCCAGCATTTT. This encodes CASRKGRATQPQHF.

The V gene is TRBV7-9, the J gene TRBJ2-2; the match to TRBD1 covers 8 bases. CDR1 SEHNR and CDR2 FQNEAQ come from the germline V gene (reference sequence). V lost 5 bases and J lost 3; bases outside the gene matches: 8. The CDR3 consists of 16 residues. As DNA, the CDR3 is TGTGCCAGCAGCACTCGGGACAGGTGGGACACCGGGGAGCTGTTTTTT. Translated: CASSTRDRWDTGELFF.

The gene calls are TRBV18 and TRBJ2-5; D ambiguous. This CDR3 has 17 amino acids. Trimming left V 6 bases short and J 5 bases short, with 25 bases between. The germline gives CDR1 KGHSH, CDR2 LQKENI. The CDR3 here is CASSPRPGFQDEETQYF. In nucleotides, the CDR3 is TGTGCCAGCTCCCCGAGACCGGGTTTCCAAGATGAGGAGACCCAGTACTTC.

The V gene is TRBV11-2, the J gene TRBJ2-5, with D perhaps matching TRBD2 (6 bases). The CDR3 has 15 residues. The V and J ends lost 2 bases and 1 base respectively, with 11 bases between them. Germline V CDR1 and CDR2: SGHAT, FQNNGV. The CDR3 region is CASSLIRGIQETQYF. The CDR3, as DNA: TGTGCCAGCAGCTTAATTCGGGGGATCCAAGAGACCCAGTACTTC.

The V and J genes are TRBV28 and TRBJ2-7, with D possibly being TRBD1 (6 bases). V was shortened by 1 base and J by 2 bases, with 12 bases between the two germline ends. Germline lookup yields CDR1 MDHEN and CDR2 SYDVKM. This CDR3 has 15 residues. The DNA of the CDR3 is TGTGCCAGCAGTTTATCCCCAGGACAGCCCTACGAGCAGTACTTC. It encodes CASSLSPGQPYEQYF. The full variable domain, with the rest looked up from reference TRBV28 and TRBJ2-7, is DVKVTQSSRYLVKRTGEKVFLECVQDMDHENMFWYRQDPGLGLRLIYFSYDVKMKEKGDIPEGYSVSREKKERFSLILESASTNQTSMYLCASSLSPGQPYEQYFGPGTRLTVT.

The chain is built from TRBV7-9 and TRBJ2-3; 10 bases are a match to TRBD2. Germline CDR1 is SEHNR and CDR2 is FQNEAQ (reference sequence). The CDR3 extends over 18 amino acids. V dropped 5 bases and J dropped 2; count of bases not matched to a gene: 13. CDR3 loop: CASSLIAGGSLATDTQYF. The CDR3 DNA follows: TGTGCCAGCAGCCTAATAGCGGGGGGCTCGCTAGCCACAGATACGCAGTATTTT.

The chain combines TRBV11-3 with TRBJ2-1, with 11 bases fitting TRBD1. V lost 6 bases, J lost 0 bases, and 16 bases stayed unmatched. The CDR3 extends over 20 amino acids. Germline CDR1 SGHNT, CDR2 YENEEA. In DNA form, the CDR3 reads TGTGCCAGCAGGGAACCGGGACAGGGGGATGCGGGGGGCTCCTACAATGAGCAGTTCTTC. Its translation: CASREPGQGDAGGSYNEQFF.

This clone was seen a few times. V gene TRBV15 combines with J gene TRBJ2-6, with a possible D match to TRBD1 (6 bases). Trimming cost V 0 bases and J 3 bases, with 6 bases left between them. The CDR3 consists of 15 residues. Germline CDR1 and CDR2: LNHNV and YYDKDF (reference sequence). CDR3 DNA: TGTGCCACCAGCAGAGACAGGGGTGGGGCCAACGTCCTGACTTTC. It codes for CATSRDRGGANVLTF. The complete variable domain, with remaining parts taken from reference TRBV15 and TRBJ2-6, reads DAMVIQNPRYQVTQFGKPVTLSCSQTLNHNVMYWYQQKSSQAPKLLFHYYDKDFNNEADTPDNFQSRRPNTSFCFLDIRSPGLGDTAMYLCATSRDRGGANVLTFGAGSRLTVL.

The V call is TRBV10-3, the J call TRBJ2-2; TRBD1 agrees at 7 bases. The CDR3 sequence is 16 residues long. The J segment lost 3 bases and the V segment lost 6 bases, leaving 10 bases of the junction unmatched. Germline values: CDR1 ENHRY, CDR2 SYGVKD. The CDR3: CAISPRTGADTGELFF. CDR3 bases: TGTGCCATCAGCCCGCGCACAGGGGCTGACACCGGGGAGCTGTTTTTT.

The V and J genes are TRBV10-3 and TRBJ1-5; perhaps TRBD1 as D (6 bases). V lost 0 bases and J lost 7, with 7 bases in between. Looked up from germline, CDR1 is ENHRY and CDR2 is SYGVKD. The CDR3 loop spans 13 amino acids. DNA of the CDR3: TGTGCCATCAGTGAGTCGACAGGCCAGCCCCAGCATTTT. This encodes CAISESTGQPQHF.

V and J are TRBV18 and TRBJ1-6; unclear D gene. The CDR3 is 15 residues long. From germline, CDR1 is KGHSH and CDR2 LQKENI. V was trimmed by 3 bases and J by 13 bases, leaving 19 bases between them. CDR3 protein: CASSPKLLTGRPLHF. CDR3 bases: TGTGCCAGCTCACCGAAGCTGCTGACGGGTAGGCCCCTCCACTTT.

The chain couples TRBV5-4 to TRBJ1-2; TRBD1 agrees at 7 bases. Germline lookup yields CDR1 SGHNT and CDR2 YYREEE (reference sequence). The CDR3 totals 18 residues. J gave up 4 bases and V 4 bases, and 19 bases lay outside the gene matches. The CDR3 nucleotides read TGTGCCAGCAGCCCCCCCGGGGACAGAGCTGACTCCACCTATGGCTACACCTTC. Its protein product is CASSPPGDRADSTYGYTF.

This chain links TRBV6-5 with TRBJ1-2, with TRBD1 identical over 10 bases. V trimming: 6 bases; J trimming: 6 bases; junction bases outside the gene matches: 10. Germline CDR1 and CDR2: MNHEY and SVGAGI. The CDR3 contains 15 residues. The CDR3 DNA follows: TGTGCCAGCAGACCCCGGGACAGGGGTTTCGATGGCTACACCTTC. This codes for CASRPRDRGFDGYTF.

This clone was recorded only once. This chain joins TRBV9 and TRBJ1-2, with 10 bases that match TRBD1. V was pared by 4 bases and J by 3 bases, with 3 bases of the junction left unmatched. This CDR3 region has 14 residues. Germline CDR1 and CDR2: SGDLS and YYNGEE. The CDR3 reads CASSFGTGDYGYTF. The CDR3 coding sequence is TGTGCCAGCAGCTTCGGGACAGGGGACTATGGCTACACCTTC.

This chain joins TRBV6-1 and TRBJ2-7; a weak D match, TRBD2 (7 bases). The V and J ends lost 4 bases and 2 bases respectively, with 12 bases between them. The CDR3 totals 14 residues. Per the germline V gene, CDR1 is MNHNS and CDR2 is SASEGT. The CDR3 protein is CASSVGGLTYEQYV. In DNA form, the CDR3 reads TGTGCCAGCAGTGTCGGGGGGCTGACCTACGAGCAGTACGTC.

J is TRBJ2-3 and V is TRBV9, with D possibly being TRBD2 (5 bases). Germline V gene sequence: CDR1 SGDLS, CDR2 YYNGEE. This CDR3 region has 15 residues. V lost 1 base, J lost 4 bases, and 13 bases lay in between. The CDR3 DNA reads TGTGCCAGCAGCGTACTAGCATTGGATGCAGATACGCAGTATTTT. It translates to CASSVLALDADTQYF.

The chain combines TRBV19 with TRBJ2-1; 10 bases map to TRBD2. This CDR3 spans 18 amino acids. Per germline, CDR1 LNHDA and CDR2 SQIVND (reference sequence). The V segment lost 2 bases and the J segment 0 bases; nucleotides outside the gene matches: 7. CDR3 residues: CASSISSGGASSYNEQFF. CDR3 DNA sequence: TGTGCCAGTAGTATATCCAGCGGGGGGGCGAGCTCCTACAATGAGCAGTTCTTC.

The chain links TRBV2 to TRBJ2-3; weak D call: TRBD2 (5 bases). The V end lost 11 bases, the J end lost 6 bases, and 18 bases lay between the germline ends. CDR3 length equals 13 residues. Germline lookup yields CDR1 SNHLY and CDR2 FYNNEI. The CDR3 coding sequence is TGTGCCGGCCGCTTGGCGGGCATCGATACGCAGTATTTT. It translates to CAGRLAGIDTQYF.